This T cell receptor beta chain appears in the sequencing data of a study of shared clonotypes between healthy human individuals. Points from the study as a whole: Generally, naive subsets came out with larger estimated richness than memory subsets.

As originally analysed: ImmunoSEQ gave junction-only sequences without quality scores, so filtering differed. Data came from immunoSEQ multiplex PCR; TCRdb stores just in-frame clones and leaves some out. The V and J calls and clone size are taken from that table; D and trimming were inferred from the DNA. The profile shows over a million clones, around 95% of them singletons. Remarks on this clone: Antigen: not known.

All donors qualified as healthy HIV-negative adults and had experienced no recent acute infections or vaccinations. The CD4+ fraction was divided into a CD45RA+ naive subset and a CD45RA-negative memory subset. The CDR3 extends over 14 amino acids. Germline CDR1 reads LNHDA; CDR2 reads SQIVND (reference sequence). Trimming removed 3 bases from V and 0 bases from J, with 6 bases in between. The receptor comes from a man aged 25-45 years in good health. This sequence joins TRBV19 and TRBJ1-5; D is unclear. Sequences were obtained from naive CD4+ T cells sorted from blood. Subset here: CD45RA+ positively selected. DNA of the CDR3: TGTGCCAGTAGTATTTCCAGTAGCAATCAGCCCCAGCATTTT. It is translated as CASSISSSNQPQHF. Variable domain in full (rest from reference TRBV19 and TRBJ1-5): DGGITQSPKYLFRKEGQNVTLSCEQNLNHDAMYWYRQDPGQGLRLIYYSQIVNDFQKGDIAEGYSVSREKKESFPLTVTSAQKNPTAFYLCASSISSSNQPQHFGDGTRLSIL.